The 12 T cell receptor beta chains presented below share a single source sample, sequenced in a study of shared clonotypes between healthy human individuals. Naivety among CD8 cells was defined by CD45RO negativity and positive CCR7 selection, thereby excluding terminally differentiated effector memory CD45RA+ cells. The method was immunoSEQ multiplex PCR; TCRdb's version includes in-frame clones alone and lacks a portion of them. Seen here are roughly 810,000 clones, about 96% observed once, and the top ten hold about 0.22%. The sample was naive CD8+ T cells sorted from blood. Receptor source: a man aged 25 to 45 in good health.

V is TRBV14 and J is TRBJ1-1; possibly TRBD1 for D (6 bases). This CDR3 is 17 amino acids long. Trimming took 1 base from V and 1 from J, leaving 16 bases between them. Germline CDR1 is SGHDN and CDR2 is FVKESK. In DNA form, the CDR3 reads TGTGCCAGCAGCCAAGGGTTATGGGGGCATACGAACACTGAAGCTTTCTTT. It codes for CASSQGLWGHTNTEAFF.

This chain links TRBV7-6 with TRBJ2-7; 7 bases are a match to TRBD2. The germline V gene encodes CDR1 SGHVS and CDR2 FNYEAQ. The CDR3 is made up of 16 amino acids. J gave up 4 bases and V 4 bases, and 13 bases lay outside the gene matches. The CDR3 sequence is CASSSRASGNSYEQYF. DNA for the CDR3: TGTGCCAGCAGCTCGCGTGCCAGCGGGAATTCTTACGAGCAGTACTTC.

The rearrangement links TRBV4-2 to TRBJ2-3, with D unresolved. V was pared by 0 bases and J by 0 bases, with 13 bases between. Looked up from germline, CDR1 is LGHNA and CDR2 is YNFKEQ. The CDR3 extends over 17 amino acids. The CDR3 DNA sequence: TGTGCCAGCAGCCAAGAGGAGTGGGCGGCTAGCACAGATACGCAGTATTTT. This gives the protein CASSQEEWAASTDTQYF.

Regarding this clone: Other DNA sequences in the same sample also yield this CDR3. V usage is TRBV4-1 and J usage is TRBJ2-7; tentatively, D is TRBD1 (6 bases). The CDR3 extends over 13 amino acids. Trimming removed 3 bases at V and 1 base at J, with 7 bases between. Germline loops: CDR1 MGHRA, CDR2 YSYEKL. The CDR3 sequence is CASSQGASYEQYF. The CDR3 coding sequence is TGCGCCAGCAGCCAGGGGGCTTCCTACGAGCAGTACTTC.

This sequence joins TRBV7-8 and TRBJ2-7; D gene ambiguous. CDR1 is SGHVS and CDR2 is FQNEAQ in the germline V gene. This CDR3 region has 17 residues. The germline V and J ends were trimmed by 4 bases and 3 bases, with 22 bases remaining between them. The CDR3 DNA is TGTGCCAGCAGCTCCTTAGTCGGACCGGAAAATGTCTACGAGCAGTACTTC. Residues: CASSSLVGPENVYEQYF.

V is TRBV6-6 and J is TRBJ2-4, with D unresolved. The CDR3 totals 15 residues. The V end lost 3 bases, the J end lost 7 bases, and 16 bases lay between the germline ends. CDR1 MNHNY and CDR2 SVGAGI come from the germline V gene (reference sequence). The CDR3 DNA sequence: TGTGCCAGCAGTTATGGGCCCACCCTCGCGAACATTCAGTACTTC. Amino acid sequence: CASSYGPTLANIQYF.

This sequence joins TRBV5-6 and TRBJ2-1; D may be TRBD1 (7 bases). Trimming took off 2 bases at V and 4 bases at J, with 13 bases between the two ends. The CDR3 length is 15 residues. The germline gives CDR1 SGHDT, CDR2 YYEEEE. Written as DNA, the CDR3 is TGTGCCAGCAGCTTCGAGGAGGGGGCATACAATGAGCAGTTCTTC. Translation: CASSFEEGAYNEQFF.

The chain joins TRBV19 to TRBJ1-1; 9 bases are a match to TRBD1. The CDR3 length is 14 residues. The V and J ends lost 4 bases and 3 bases, in that order; junction bases with no gene match: 3. Germline lookup yields CDR1 LNHDA and CDR2 SQIVND (reference sequence). CDR3 amino acids: CASSTGQGYTEAFF. The CDR3 DNA is TGTGCCAGTAGTACGGGACAGGGCTACACTGAAGCTTTCTTT.

The chain has TRBV4-1 and TRBJ1-1, with 9 bases matching TRBD1. The CDR3 loop spans 15 amino acids. Germline V gene sequence: CDR1 MGHRA, CDR2 YSYEKL. Unmatched junction bases numbered 3, after V lost 3 bases and J lost 1 base. CDR3 loop: CASSHGGQGNTEAFF. For the CDR3, the DNA is TGCGCCAGCAGCCACGGGGGACAGGGGAACACTGAAGCTTTCTTT.

The chain combines TRBV10-3 with TRBJ2-1; 10 nucleotides agree with TRBD2. The length of the CDR3 is 16 residues. J gave up 6 bases and V 9 bases, and 14 bases lay outside the gene matches. Germline V gene lookup returns CDR1 ENHRY and CDR2 SYGVKD. CDR3 nucleotide sequence: TGTGCCATAAACGAAGACAGCGGGAGGGCCTCCAATGAGCAGTTCTTC. This codes for CAINEDSGRASNEQFF.

The chain joins TRBV4-1 to TRBJ2-7; TRBD1 is a possible D gene (6 bases). The CDR3 runs to 14 residues. Looked up from germline, CDR1 is MGHRA and CDR2 is YSYEKL. Trimming took off 4 bases at V and 3 bases at J, with 13 bases between the two ends. The CDR3 DNA reads as TGCGCCAGCAGCCGATACACAGGGAACTACGAGCAGTACTTC. Translation: CASSRYTGNYEQYF.

V is TRBV5-1 and J is TRBJ2-2, with 13 bases matching TRBD2. Germline loops: CDR1 SGHRS, CDR2 YFSETQ. The CDR3 has 19 amino acids. The J segment lost 0 bases and the V segment lost 2 bases, leaving 7 bases of the junction unmatched. The CDR3 nucleotides are TGCGCCAGCAGCTTTGTCGGGACTAGCGGGACTGCGAACACCGGGGAGCTGTTTTTT. Encoded protein: CASSFVGTSGTANTGELFF.